The 18 T cell receptor beta chains given below trace back to one sample, sequenced in a study of vaccination effects on CD4 cells after COVID-19. Only in-frame clones appear in the TCRdb table, and some are missing; sequencing was by immunoSEQ multiplex PCR. Seen here are 8,500 to 13,000 clones, roughly 70% observed once, and the top ten hold 20% to 25%. Prior to sequencing, the ViraFEST assay stimulated PBMC with viral peptide pools, which expanded the antigen-specific CD4+ T cells. Culture proceeded for 10 days, and CD4+ T cells were then isolated. These receptors are not linked to any known antigen. Material: CD4+ T cells from PBMCs cultured with HCoV-229E spike peptides, obtained before COVID-19 vaccination. These receptors originate from a human donor who received a COVID-19 vaccine.

This clone was picked up a small number of times. The gene calls are TRBV4-2 and TRBJ2-5; D not certain. Germline values: CDR1 LGHNA, CDR2 YNFKEQ. The CDR3 runs to 17 residues. Trimming left V 1 base short and J 0 bases short, with 15 bases between. Written as DNA, the CDR3 is TGTGCCAGCAGCCAAGGAGGCAGTGGCGGAGACCAAGAGACCCAGTACTTC. It encodes CASSQGGSGGDQETQYF.

V is TRBV10-3 and J is TRBJ2-1; 14 bases align to TRBD2. Germline values: CDR1 ENHRY, CDR2 SYGVKD. The CDR3 is 16 amino acids. Germline trimming cut 4 bases from V and 6 bases from J; bases unmatched to any gene: 5. In DNA, the CDR3 is TGTGCCATCAGTGGGACCGGGACTAGCGGGAGCAATGAGCAGTTCTTC. Its translation: CAISGTGTSGSNEQFF.

The V and J genes are TRBV2 and TRBJ2-4; 10 nucleotides align to TRBD1. The CDR3 extends over 14 amino acids. The V and J ends lost 10 bases and 9 bases, in that order; junction bases with no gene match: 12. Germline V gene sequence: CDR1 SNHLY, CDR2 FYNNEI. CDR3 protein: CATQPGQGIVIQYF. CDR3 bases: TGTGCCACCCAGCCGGGACAGGGGATCGTCATTCAGTACTTC.

This clone was recorded a few times. The gene calls are TRBV28 and TRBJ1-2, with 7 bases lining up with TRBD1. CDR1 is MDHEN and CDR2 is SYDVKM in the germline V gene. The CDR3 contains 14 residues. Trimming took 0 bases from V and 5 from J; bases not matched to a gene: 3. CDR3 bases: TGTGCCAGCAGTTTATGGACAGGGAGGTATGGCTACACCTTC. Translating it yields CASSLWTGRYGYTF.

The chain combines TRBV7-8 with TRBJ2-1; 8 nucleotides agree with TRBD2. This CDR3 region has 15 residues. Trimming took 1 base from V and 4 from J; bases not matched to a gene: 3. Germline CDR1 is SGHVS and CDR2 is FQNEAQ. CDR3 region: CASSLVSGTYNEQFF. CDR3 in DNA: TGTGCCAGCAGCTTAGTTAGCGGGACATACAATGAGCAGTTCTTC.

The V gene is TRBV29-1, the J gene TRBJ1-1; a weak D match, TRBD1 (6 bases). V was clipped by 4 bases and J by 4 bases, with 13 bases between them. Germline V lookup: CDR1 SQVTM, CDR2 ANQGSEA. The CDR3 has 13 residues. The CDR3 nucleotides read TGCAGCGTTGCACAGGGCCGGGGCACTGAAGCTTTCTTT. It is translated as CSVAQGRGTEAFF.

CDR3 sequence: CASSADRGLWYGSPLHF. CDR3 DNA: TGTGCCAGCAGCGCCGACAGGGGATTATGGTATGGTTCACCCCTCCACTTT. V gene TRBV7-8 combines with J gene TRBJ1-6, with TRBD1 matching over 8 bases. The germline V gene has CDR1 SGHVS and CDR2 FQNEAQ. This CDR3 has 17 residues. Unmatched junction bases numbered 15, after V lost 5 bases and J lost 9 bases.

V is TRBV30 and J is TRBJ2-2; the D is unclear. Trimming cost V 0 bases and J 1 base, with 9 bases left between them. Germline V gene lookup returns CDR1 GTSNPN and CDR2 SVGIG (reference sequence). The CDR3 has 15 residues. The CDR3: CAWSVYSKNTGELFF. DNA for the CDR3: TGTGCCTGGAGTGTATACAGCAAGAACACCGGGGAGCTGTTTTTT.

This clone showed up just a few times. This chain joins TRBV7-9 and TRBJ2-3; D possibly corresponds to TRBD2 (5 bases). The ends were cut back, 5 bases at V and 6 bases at J, with 9 bases in the middle. The germline V gene has CDR1 SEHNR and CDR2 FQNEAQ (reference sequence). This CDR3 region has 12 residues. CDR3 residues: CASSPPGDTQYF. CDR3 DNA: TGTGCCAGCAGCCCACCGGGGGATACGCAGTATTTT.

The rearrangement joins TRBV7-9 to TRBJ2-1; D may be TRBD1 (6 bases). V was shortened by 0 bases and J by 0 bases, with 9 bases between the two germline ends. CDR1 SEHNR and CDR2 FQNEAQ come from the germline V gene (reference sequence). CDR3 size: 16 residues. As DNA, the CDR3 is TGTGCCAGCAGCTTAGCGATGGGGGCCTCCTACAATGAGCAGTTCTTC. Its protein is CASSLAMGASYNEQFF.

This rearrangement joins TRBV10-3 to TRBJ1-5, with 12 bases identical to TRBD1. The length of the CDR3 is 17 residues. Germline CDR1 is ENHRY and CDR2 is SYGVKD. Trimming cost V 2 bases and J 3 bases; bases outside gene matches: 5. In DNA, the CDR3 is TGTGCCATCAGTGAGGGGACAGGGGGCGCCTTCAATCAGCCCCAGCATTTT. As protein: CAISEGTGGAFNQPQHF.

V is TRBV6-6 and J is TRBJ2-2; 11 positions agree with TRBD2. Germline trimming cut 5 bases from V and 4 bases from J; bases unmatched to any gene: 12. CDR1 and CDR2 (germline): MNHNY, SVGAGI (reference sequence). CDR3 length: 18 amino acids. The CDR3 is CASSRFTSGGLPTGELFF. The CDR3 nucleotides read TGTGCCAGCAGTAGATTCACTAGCGGGGGCCTCCCCACCGGGGAGCTGTTTTTT.

J is TRBJ1-2 and V is TRBV20-1; D possibly corresponds to TRBD1 (5 bases). Per germline, CDR1 DFQATT and CDR2 SNEGSKA (reference sequence). V shed 3 bases and J shed 8 bases, with 16 bases lying between them. The CDR3 has 13 amino acids. Here the CDR3 reads CSASPLGENGYTF. The CDR3, as DNA: TGCAGTGCTAGTCCTCTGGGGGAAAACGGCTACACCTTC.

V gene TRBV7-3 combines with J gene TRBJ2-5; no reliable D call. This CDR3 has 13 amino acids. Germline V gene lookup returns CDR1 SGHTA and CDR2 FQGTGA. With 5 bases removed from V and 5 bases from J, the gap between germline ends came to 12 bases. CDR3 sequence reads: CASSPQVEETQYF. CDR3 in DNA: TGTGCCAGCAGCCCCCAAGTGGAGGAGACCCAGTACTTC.

This chain links TRBV5-1 with TRBJ2-7; weak D call: TRBD1 (5 bases). Trimming cost V 1 base and J 2 bases, with 13 bases left between them. This CDR3 region has 15 residues. The V gene's germline CDR1 is SGHRS and CDR2 YFSETQ. CDR3 in DNA: TGCGCCAGCAGCTTGTTCGGTGGGGCCCCCTACGAGCAGTACTTC. It yields the protein CASSLFGGAPYEQYF. Full variable domain (outside the CDR3, taken from reference TRBV5-1 and TRBJ2-7): KAGVTQTPRYLIKTRGQQVTLSCSPISGHRSVSWYQQTPGQGLQFLFEYFSETQRNKGNFPGRFSGRQFSNSRSEMNVSTLELGDSALYLCASSLFGGAPYEQYFGPGTRLTVT.

The CDR3 region is CAIRDFSTDTQYF. Written as DNA, the CDR3 is TGTGCCATTCGAGACTTTAGCACAGATACGCAGTATTTT. The chain couples TRBV27 to TRBJ2-3, with D uncertain. Germline loops: CDR1 MNHEY, CDR2 SMNVEV (reference sequence). This CDR3 is 13 amino acids long. Trimming removed 10 bases at V and 0 bases at J, with 11 bases between.

CDR3 sequence (DNA): TGTGCCAGCAGCTTAGACGGGGGGCCGGACACTGAAGCTTTCTTT. Translated, it gives CASSLDGGPDTEAFF. This chain links TRBV7-2 with TRBJ1-1; tentative D call: TRBD1 (6 bases). The CDR3 consists of 15 residues. Germline-derived CDR1 and CDR2 are SGHTA and FQGNSA. Trimming took 1 base from V and 3 from J, leaving 12 bases between them.

The V gene is TRBV18, the J gene TRBJ2-2; TRBD1 aligns across 9 bases. The CDR3 is made up of 16 amino acids. V lost 2 bases to trimming and J lost 5 bases; unmatched junction nucleotides: 6. Germline CDR1 and CDR2: KGHSH and LQKENI. This CDR3 reads CASSPRWTGETGELFF. In nucleotides, the CDR3 is TGTGCCAGCTCACCAAGGTGGACAGGGGAAACCGGGGAGCTGTTTTTT.